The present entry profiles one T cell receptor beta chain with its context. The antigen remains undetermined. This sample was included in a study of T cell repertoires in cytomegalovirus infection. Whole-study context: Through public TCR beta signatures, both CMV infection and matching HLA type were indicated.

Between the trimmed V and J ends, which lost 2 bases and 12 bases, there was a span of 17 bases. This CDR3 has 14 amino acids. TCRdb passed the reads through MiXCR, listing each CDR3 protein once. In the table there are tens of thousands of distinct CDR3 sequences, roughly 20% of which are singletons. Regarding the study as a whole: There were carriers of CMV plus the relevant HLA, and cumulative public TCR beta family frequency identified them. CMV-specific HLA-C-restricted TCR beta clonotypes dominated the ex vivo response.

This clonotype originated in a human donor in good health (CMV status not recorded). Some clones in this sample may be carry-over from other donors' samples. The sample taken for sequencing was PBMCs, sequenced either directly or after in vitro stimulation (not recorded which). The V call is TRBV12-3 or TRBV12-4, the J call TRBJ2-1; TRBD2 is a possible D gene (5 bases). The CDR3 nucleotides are TGTGCCAGCAGTTTATCCGGGATAGTCATAGGGCAGTTCTTC. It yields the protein CASSLSGIVIGQFF.